These 26 T cell receptor beta chains were sequenced from one sample in a study of blood T cell repertoires in COVID-19. Here immunoSEQ multiplex PCR was the method, and the copy in TCRdb shows in-frame clones only, minus some. The sample records about 130,000 clones, around 89% being singletons. Material for sequencing was peripheral blood. The receptors derive from a man in his 60s with active or convalescent COVID-19.

This clone appeared a few times. The V call is TRBV6-2 or TRBV6-3, the J call TRBJ1-6, with 8 bases lining up with TRBD1. Germline lookup yields CDR1 MNHEY and CDR2 SVGEGT. Trimming cost V 7 bases and J 10 bases; bases outside gene matches: 9. The CDR3 length is 14 residues. CDR3 coding DNA: TGTGCCAGCAACCCTACGGACAGGGTCTCACCCCTCCACTTT. This gives the protein CASNPTDRVSPLHF.

The V gene is TRBV11-2, the J gene TRBJ1-4, with TRBD1 identical over 7 bases. Trimming at V came to 5 bases and at J to 4 bases, leaving 7 bases not matched to a gene. This CDR3 is built from 15 residues. Looked up from germline, CDR1 is SGHAT and CDR2 is FQNNGV. The CDR3 reads CASSGWTGSNEKLFF. Written as DNA, the CDR3 is TGTGCCAGCAGCGGGTGGACAGGTAGTAATGAAAAACTGTTTTTT.

V is TRBV5-4 and J is TRBJ1-1; D is perhaps TRBD1 (5 bases). The germline CDR1 and CDR2 sequences are SGHNT and YYREEE (reference sequence). V lost 3 bases and J lost 5, with 17 bases in between. CDR3 length: 15 amino acids. The DNA for the CDR3 is TGTGCCAGCAGCTCCGGGCAGGGATGGGGAACTGAAGCTTTCTTT. Translated: CASSSGQGWGTEAFF.

The V call is TRBV3-1 (or the pseudogene TRBV3-2), the J call TRBJ2-7; 7 bases fit TRBD1. Germline-derived CDR1 and CDR2 are LGHDT and YNNKEL (reference sequence). The CDR3 runs to 12 residues. The V gene end was trimmed by 4 bases and the J gene end by 6 bases; junction bases not matched to a gene: 3. The CDR3 bases are TGTGCCAGCAGCCTTTACAGGGGCGAGCAGTACTTC. Amino acids: CASSLYRGEQYF.

The V and J genes are TRBV6-5 and TRBJ1-2; D call uncertain. CDR1 is MNHEY, CDR2 SVGAGI, per germline. The CDR3 loop spans 14 amino acids. Trimming took off 4 bases at V and 4 bases at J, with 13 bases between the two ends. CDR3 protein: CASSSSAATYGYTF. CDR3 coding DNA: TGTGCCAGCAGTTCTAGTGCAGCAACCTATGGCTACACCTTC.

This rearrangement joins TRBV5-1 to TRBJ1-2; the D gene is possibly TRBD1 (6 bases). V lost 4 bases and J 4 bases, leaving 17 bases between the germline ends. Germline V gives CDR1 SGHRS, CDR2 YFSETQ. The CDR3 is made up of 15 amino acids. The CDR3: CASSLYGQTSYGYTF. DNA of the CDR3: TGCGCCAGCAGCCTATACGGACAGACTTCCTATGGCTACACCTTC.

This clone was picked up a small number of times. V usage is TRBV19 and J usage is TRBJ1-5; tentatively, D is TRBD1 (5 bases). Between the trimmed V and J ends, which lost 5 bases and 10 bases, there was a span of 15 bases. The germline V gene encodes CDR1 LNHDA and CDR2 SQIVND (reference sequence). CDR3 length: 13 amino acids. The CDR3 DNA sequence: TGTGCCAGTAGTCGCGACAGCCTTGATCCCCAGCATTTT. This sequence encodes CASSRDSLDPQHF.

A few counts support this clone. The CDR3, as DNA: TGTGCCAGCAGCTCTACAGGGTGGGGTAATGGCTACACCTTC. Its protein product is CASSSTGWGNGYTF. The J gene is TRBJ1-2, the V gene TRBV5-4; TRBD1 might be the D (6 bases). The CDR3 is 14 residues long. Germline V CDR1 and CDR2: SGHNT, YYREEE (reference sequence). Trimming cost V 3 bases and J 6 bases, with 15 bases left between them.

The chain joins TRBV24-1 to TRBJ2-6; 10 nucleotides line up with TRBD1. Germline trimming cut 7 bases from V and 0 bases from J; bases unmatched to any gene: 14. The CDR3 is made up of 20 amino acids. CDR1 KGHDR and CDR2 SFDVKD come from the germline V gene. The DNA for the CDR3 is TGTGCCACCAGGGATAGACAGGGGGCGTTTATTTGCTCTGGGGCCAACGTCCTGACTTTC. Amino acid sequence: CATRDRQGAFICSGANVLTF.

This clone is a singleton in its sample. The chain recombines TRBV9 with TRBJ1-6; 7 bases fit TRBD1. Germline V gene data show CDR1 as SGDLS and CDR2 as YYNGEE. The V gene end was trimmed by 3 bases and the J gene end by 6 bases; junction bases not matched to a gene: 9. The CDR3 has 16 amino acids. The CDR3 DNA reads TGTGCCAGCAGCGCCCAGCAGGGACAGCGTAATTCACCCCTCCACTTT. Protein: CASSAQQGQRNSPLHF.

The chain employs TRBV30 and TRBJ1-3, with D uncertain. Germline V gene lookup returns CDR1 GTSNPN and CDR2 SVGIG (reference sequence). Trimming shortened V by 0 bases and J by 0 bases, and 6 bases separated the two germline ends. This CDR3 contains 14 residues. The chain's CDR3 is CAWSVSVSGNTIYF. The CDR3 bases are TGTGCCTGGAGTGTATCAGTCTCTGGAAACACCATATATTTT.

This clone was seen a few times. J is TRBJ1-6 and V is TRBV5-6; 10 bases are a match to TRBD1. This CDR3 has 16 amino acids. J lost 8 bases, V lost 4 bases, and 9 bases had no gene match. Germline V CDR1 and CDR2: SGHDT, YYEEEE. For the CDR3, the DNA is TGTGCCAGCAGCCCCGGGACAGGGGACTCTGATTCACCCCTCCACTTT. Encoded protein: CASSPGTGDSDSPLHF. The full variable domain, rest sourced from reference TRBV5-6 and TRBJ1-6, is DAGVTQSPTHLIKTRGQQVTLRCSPKSGHDTVSWYQQALGQGPQFIFQYYEEEERQRGNFPDRFSGHQFPNYSSELNVNALLLGDSALYLCASSPGTGDSDSPLHFGNGTRLTVT.

The V gene is TRBV3-1 (or the pseudogene TRBV3-2), the J gene TRBJ2-1; D may be TRBD2 (6 bases). This CDR3 has 16 amino acids. Trimming stripped 1 base from V and 8 bases from J, with 18 bases between. Germline-derived CDR1 and CDR2 are LGHDT and YNNKEL (reference sequence). CDR3 protein: CASSQVFLAGGDEQFF. The DNA for the CDR3 is TGTGCCAGCAGCCAAGTCTTTCTAGCCGGGGGAGATGAGCAGTTCTTC.

The V call is TRBV6-2 or TRBV6-3, the J call TRBJ2-3; 10 bases match TRBD2. CDR1 is MNHEY and CDR2 is SVGEGT in the germline V gene. V shed 0 bases, J shed 5 bases, and the junction held 5 bases outside the gene matches. The CDR3 runs to 16 residues. CDR3 loop: CASSYSSGRGLDTQYF. In DNA, the CDR3 is TGTGCCAGCAGTTACTCCAGCGGGAGGGGTTTAGATACGCAGTATTTT.

A few counts support this clone. Additional DNA sequences in this sample encode the identical CDR3. The chain joins TRBV28 to TRBJ2-2; D possibly corresponds to TRBD2 (5 bases). The CDR3 covers 15 residues. CDR1 and CDR2 (germline): MDHEN, SYDVKM. V dropped 5 bases and J dropped 6 bases, with 16 bases sitting between them. The CDR3 DNA follows: TGTGCCAGCAGTGGACGAGTGAGGGTTCCCGGGGAGCTGTTTTTT. It encodes CASSGRVRVPGELFF.

The sample holds a few counts of this clone. The V call is TRBV3-1 (or the pseudogene TRBV3-2), the J call TRBJ2-5; perhaps TRBD2 as D (6 bases). This CDR3 has 14 residues. CDR1 is LGHDT and CDR2 is YNNKEL in the germline V gene (reference sequence). V lost 4 bases and J 3 bases, leaving 12 bases between the germline ends. CDR3 in DNA: TGTGCCAGCAGCCGAAACGGGGGAGAAGAGACCCAGTACTTC. The encoded protein is CASSRNGGEETQYF.

V gene TRBV28 combines with J gene TRBJ1-1, with D possibly being TRBD1 (6 bases). V was trimmed by 6 bases and J by 1 base, leaving 9 bases between them. Germline CDR1 and CDR2: MDHEN and SYDVKM. CDR3 size: 13 residues. The CDR3 nucleotides read TGTGCCAGCAGCACACAGGGGAACACTGAAGCTTTCTTT. Translated: CASSTQGNTEAFF.

The rearrangement joins TRBV15 to TRBJ2-3, with D unclear. Germline-derived CDR1 and CDR2 are LNHNV and YYDKDF (reference sequence). V was clipped by 4 bases and J by 0 bases, with 8 bases between them. The CDR3 has 14 amino acids. CDR3 coding DNA: TGTGCCACCAGCACCATGACTAGCACAGATACGCAGTATTTT. It codes for CATSTMTSTDTQYF.

In nucleotides, the CDR3 is TGTGCCAGCTCACTGGACGGGAAGAACACTGAAGCTTTCTTT. It yields the protein CASSLDGKNTEAFF. This rearrangement joins TRBV18 to TRBJ1-1; D is ambiguous. With 4 bases removed from V and 1 base from J, the gap between germline ends came to 10 bases. Germline values: CDR1 KGHSH, CDR2 LQKENI. The CDR3 has 14 residues.

This chain connects TRBV2 to TRBJ2-3, with 14 bases matching TRBD2. The junction had 11 bases not matched to a gene; V was cut back by 5 bases and J by 4 bases. Germline lookup yields CDR1 SNHLY and CDR2 FYNNEI. The CDR3 is 18 amino acids. This chain's CDR3 is CASSSPTSGGAGPDTQYF. CDR3 in DNA: TGTGCCAGCAGTTCCCCGACTAGCGGGGGGGCCGGCCCAGATACGCAGTATTTT.

The J gene is TRBJ1-6, the V gene TRBV30, with unresolved D. This CDR3 is 15 amino acids long. CDR1 and CDR2 (germline): GTSNPN, SVGIG (reference sequence). V was shortened by 6 bases and J by 3 bases, with 15 bases between the two germline ends. As DNA, the CDR3 is TGTGCCTGCTCCAACACGGGTTTCTATAATTCACCCCTCCACTTT. Amino acid sequence: CACSNTGFYNSPLHF.

V is TRBV28 and J is TRBJ1-2; 11 bases agree with TRBD1. Trimming cost V 5 bases and J 13 bases; bases outside gene matches: 3. The CDR3 extends over 11 amino acids. CDR1 is MDHEN, CDR2 SYDVKM, per germline. The CDR3 bases are TGTGCCAGCAGTGGACAGGGGGCGGCCACCTTC. This translates into CASSGQGAATF.

As regards this clone: Its ends do not fully match the called genes, so a read error is possible. CDR3 loop: CASSPTGELFF. The CDR3 region has the DNA TGTGCCAGCTCACCTACCGGGGAGTTGTTTTTT. The V call is TRBV18, the J call TRBJ2-2; maybe TRBD2 (5 bases). This CDR3 has 11 residues. The V gene's germline CDR1 is KGHSH and CDR2 LQKENI.

This clone occurred once. V usage is TRBV9 and J usage is TRBJ1-2; D uncertain. The germline V and J ends were trimmed by 0 bases and 3 bases, with 12 bases remaining between them. The CDR3 spans 15 residues. Germline V gene sequence: CDR1 SGDLS, CDR2 YYNGEE. Here the CDR3 reads CASSVVRVFDYGYTF. CDR3 in DNA: TGTGCCAGCAGCGTAGTGAGGGTTTTTGACTATGGCTACACCTTC.

CDR3: CASSPLTGASQPQHF. The CDR3 nucleotides are TGTGCCAGCAGTCCGCTAACAGGGGCTTCTCAGCCCCAGCATTTT. V usage is TRBV2 and J usage is TRBJ1-5; TRBD1 aligns across 7 bases. With V trimmed by 5 bases and J by 6 bases, 10 bases remained unmatched. Germline V gives CDR1 SNHLY, CDR2 FYNNEI. The CDR3 covers 15 residues.

The chain carries TRBV24-1 and TRBJ2-3; possibly TRBD2 for D (5 bases). The CDR3 runs to 14 residues. Trimming shortened V by 0 bases and J by 4 bases, and 7 bases separated the two germline ends. From germline, CDR1 is KGHDR and CDR2 SFDVKD. The CDR3 here is CATSDLAGADTQYF. The CDR3 coding sequence is TGTGCCACCAGTGATTTGGCCGGGGCAGATACGCAGTATTTT.